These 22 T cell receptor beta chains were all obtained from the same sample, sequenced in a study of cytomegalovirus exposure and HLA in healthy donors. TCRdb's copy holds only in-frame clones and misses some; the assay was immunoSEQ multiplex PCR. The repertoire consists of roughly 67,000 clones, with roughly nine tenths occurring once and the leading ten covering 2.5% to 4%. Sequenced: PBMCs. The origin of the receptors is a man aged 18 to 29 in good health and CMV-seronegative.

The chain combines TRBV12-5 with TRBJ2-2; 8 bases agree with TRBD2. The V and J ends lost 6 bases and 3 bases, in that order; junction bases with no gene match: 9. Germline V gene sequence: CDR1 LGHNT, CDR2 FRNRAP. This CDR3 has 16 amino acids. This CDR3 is CASGPGGQGHTGELFF. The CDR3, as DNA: TGTGCTAGTGGCCCGGGGGGGCAGGGACACACCGGGGAGCTGTTTTTT.

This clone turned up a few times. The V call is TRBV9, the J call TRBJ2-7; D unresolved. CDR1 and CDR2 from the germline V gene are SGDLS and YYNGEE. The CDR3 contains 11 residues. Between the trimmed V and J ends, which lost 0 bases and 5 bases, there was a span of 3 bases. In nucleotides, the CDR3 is TGTGCCAGCAGCGTAGGGCACGAGCAGTACTTC. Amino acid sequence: CASSVGHEQYF. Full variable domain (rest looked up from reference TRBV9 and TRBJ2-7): DSGVTQTPKHLITATGQRVTLRCSPRSGDLSVYWYQQSLDQGLQFLIQYYNGEERAKGNILERFSAQQFPDLHSELNLSSLELGDSALYFCASSVGHEQYFGPGTRLTVT.

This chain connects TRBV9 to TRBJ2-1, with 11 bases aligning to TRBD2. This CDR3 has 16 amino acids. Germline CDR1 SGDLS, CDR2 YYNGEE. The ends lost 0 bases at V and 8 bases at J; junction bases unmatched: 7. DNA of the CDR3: TGTGCCAGCAGCGTAGAGGGACTAGCGGCACTCGATGAGCAGTTCTTC. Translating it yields CASSVEGLAALDEQFF.

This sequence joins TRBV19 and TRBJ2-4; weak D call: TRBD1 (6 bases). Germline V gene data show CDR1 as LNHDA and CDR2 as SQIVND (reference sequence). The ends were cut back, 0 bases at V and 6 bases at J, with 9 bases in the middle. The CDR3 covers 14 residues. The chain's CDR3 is CASSIETGPNIQYF. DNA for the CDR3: TGTGCCAGTAGTATAGAAACAGGGCCAAACATTCAGTACTTC. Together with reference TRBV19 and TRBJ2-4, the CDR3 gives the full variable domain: DGGITQSPKYLFRKEGQNVTLSCEQNLNHDAMYWYRQDPGQGLRLIYYSQIVNDFQKGDIAEGYSVSREKKESFPLTVTSAQKNPTAFYLCASSIETGPNIQYFGAGTRLSVL.

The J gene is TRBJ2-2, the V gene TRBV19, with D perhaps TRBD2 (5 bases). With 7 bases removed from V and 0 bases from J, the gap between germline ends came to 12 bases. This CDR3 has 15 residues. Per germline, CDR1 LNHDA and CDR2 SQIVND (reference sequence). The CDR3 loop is CASKIKLANTGELFF. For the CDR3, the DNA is TGTGCCAGTAAAATTAAACTAGCGAACACCGGGGAGCTGTTTTTT.

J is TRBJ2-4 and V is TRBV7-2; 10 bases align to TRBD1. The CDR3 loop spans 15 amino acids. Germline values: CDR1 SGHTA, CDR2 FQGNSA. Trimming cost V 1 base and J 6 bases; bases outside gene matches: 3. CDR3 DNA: TGTGCCAGCAGCTTAGATGGACAGGGGGGAAACATTCAGTACTTC. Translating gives CASSLDGQGGNIQYF.

CDR3 coding DNA: TGTGCCAGCAGTTTATCCGTACCTACCCAGACCCAGTACTTC. Translation: CASSLSVPTQTQYF. The chain employs TRBV27 and TRBJ2-5; D gene uncertain. The V end lost 0 bases, the J end lost 6 bases, and 11 bases lay between the germline ends. The germline gives CDR1 MNHEY, CDR2 SMNVEV (reference sequence). The CDR3 contains 14 residues.

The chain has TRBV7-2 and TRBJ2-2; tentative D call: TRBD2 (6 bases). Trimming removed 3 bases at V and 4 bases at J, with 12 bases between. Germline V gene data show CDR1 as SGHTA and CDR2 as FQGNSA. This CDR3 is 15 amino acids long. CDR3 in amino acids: CASSLYTGSTGELFF. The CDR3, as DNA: TGTGCCAGCAGCTTGTACACCGGGAGCACCGGGGAGCTGTTTTTT.

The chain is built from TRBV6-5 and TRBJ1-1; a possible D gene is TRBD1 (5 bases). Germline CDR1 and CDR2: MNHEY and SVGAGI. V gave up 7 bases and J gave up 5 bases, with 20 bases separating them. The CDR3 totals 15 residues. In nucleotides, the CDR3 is TGTGCCAGCAACCAAGGAGGGTTGGGGGTGACTGAAGCTTTCTTT. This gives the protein CASNQGGLGVTEAFF.

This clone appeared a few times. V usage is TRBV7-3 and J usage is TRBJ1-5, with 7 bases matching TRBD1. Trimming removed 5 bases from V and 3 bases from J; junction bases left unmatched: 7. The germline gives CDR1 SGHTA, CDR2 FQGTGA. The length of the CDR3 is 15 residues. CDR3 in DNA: TGTGCCAGCAGCGGACGGACAGGCCTCAATCAGCCCCAGCATTTT. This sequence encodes CASSGRTGLNQPQHF.

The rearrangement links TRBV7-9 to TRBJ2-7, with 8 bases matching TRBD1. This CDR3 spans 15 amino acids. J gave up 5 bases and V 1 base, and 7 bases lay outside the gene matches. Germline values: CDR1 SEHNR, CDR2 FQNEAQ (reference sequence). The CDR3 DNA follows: TGTGCCAGCAGCTTAGGTGGGACAGGCCCTAACGAGCAGTACTTC. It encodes CASSLGGTGPNEQYF.

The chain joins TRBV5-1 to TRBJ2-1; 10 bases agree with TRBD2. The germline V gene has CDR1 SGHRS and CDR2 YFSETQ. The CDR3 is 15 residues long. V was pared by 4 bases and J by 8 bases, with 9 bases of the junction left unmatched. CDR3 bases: TGCGCCAGCAGCCAACAGCGGGAGGGCCGGGATGAGCAGTTCTTC. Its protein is CASSQQREGRDEQFF.

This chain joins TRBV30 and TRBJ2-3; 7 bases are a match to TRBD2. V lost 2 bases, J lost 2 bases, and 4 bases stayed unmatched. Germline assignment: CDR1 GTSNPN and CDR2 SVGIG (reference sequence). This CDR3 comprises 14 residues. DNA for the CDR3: TGTGCCTGGAGTCGGGCGGGAGCCACAGATACGCAGTATTTT. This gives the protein CAWSRAGATDTQYF. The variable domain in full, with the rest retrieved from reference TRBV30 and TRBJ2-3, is SQTIHQWPATLVQPVGSPLSLECTVEGTSNPNLYWYRQAAGRGLQLLFYSVGIGQISSEVPQNLSASRPQDRQFILSSKKLLLSDSGFYLCAWSRAGATDTQYFGPGTRLTVL.

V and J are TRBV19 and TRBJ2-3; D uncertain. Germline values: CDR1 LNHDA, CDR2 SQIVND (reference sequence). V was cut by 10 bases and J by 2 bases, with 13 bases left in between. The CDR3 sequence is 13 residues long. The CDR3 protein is CATSPSLTDTQYF. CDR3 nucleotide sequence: TGTGCCACCTCTCCCTCCCTCACAGATACGCAGTATTTT.

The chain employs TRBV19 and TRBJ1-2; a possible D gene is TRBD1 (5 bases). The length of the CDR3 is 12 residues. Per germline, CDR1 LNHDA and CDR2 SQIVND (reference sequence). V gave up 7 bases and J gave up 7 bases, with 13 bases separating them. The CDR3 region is CASITGPSGYTF. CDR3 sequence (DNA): TGTGCCAGTATTACAGGCCCTTCTGGCTACACCTTC. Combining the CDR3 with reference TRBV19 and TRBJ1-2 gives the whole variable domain DGGITQSPKYLFRKEGQNVTLSCEQNLNHDAMYWYRQDPGQGLRLIYYSQIVNDFQKGDIAEGYSVSREKKESFPLTVTSAQKNPTAFYLCASITGPSGYTFGSGTRLTVV.

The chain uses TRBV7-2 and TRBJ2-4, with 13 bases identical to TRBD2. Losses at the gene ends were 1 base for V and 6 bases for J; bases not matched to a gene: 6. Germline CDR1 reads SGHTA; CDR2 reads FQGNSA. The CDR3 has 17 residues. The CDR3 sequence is CASSLVTSGRVGNIQYF. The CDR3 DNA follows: TGTGCCAGCAGCTTAGTAACTAGCGGGAGGGTCGGAAACATTCAGTACTTC.

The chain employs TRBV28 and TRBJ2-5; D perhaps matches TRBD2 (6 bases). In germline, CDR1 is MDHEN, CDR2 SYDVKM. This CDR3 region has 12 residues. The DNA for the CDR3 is TGTGGTGTCGGGAGTGGCCAAGAGACCCAGTACTTC. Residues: CGVGSGQETQYF.

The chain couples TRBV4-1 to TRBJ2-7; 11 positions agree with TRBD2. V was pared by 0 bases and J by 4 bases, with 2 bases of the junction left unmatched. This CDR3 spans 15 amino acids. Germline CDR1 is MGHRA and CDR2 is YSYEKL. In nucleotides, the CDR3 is TGCGCCAGCAGCCAAGAGAGACTAGCGGGATACGAGCAGTACTTC. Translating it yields CASSQERLAGYEQYF.

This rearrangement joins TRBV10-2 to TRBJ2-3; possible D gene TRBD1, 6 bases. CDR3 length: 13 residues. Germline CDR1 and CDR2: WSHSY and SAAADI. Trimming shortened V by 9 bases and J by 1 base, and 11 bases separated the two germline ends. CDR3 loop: CASRTAGTDTQYF. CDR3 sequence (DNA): TGCGCCAGTCGGACAGCCGGCACAGATACGCAGTATTTT.

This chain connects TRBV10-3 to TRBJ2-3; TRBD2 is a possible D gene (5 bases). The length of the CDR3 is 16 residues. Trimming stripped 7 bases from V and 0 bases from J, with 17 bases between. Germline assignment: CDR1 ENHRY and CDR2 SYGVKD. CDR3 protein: CAITPGLTSSTDTQYF. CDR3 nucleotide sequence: TGTGCCATCACCCCAGGACTTACTTCTAGCACAGATACGCAGTATTTT.

CDR3 residues: CASSDRFPGANVLTF. DNA for the CDR3: TGTGCCAGCAGTGACAGGTTTCCTGGGGCCAACGTCCTGACTTTC. This sequence joins TRBV2 and TRBJ2-6, with unresolved D. Germline assignment: CDR1 SNHLY and CDR2 FYNNEI. The V gene lost 3 bases and the J gene lost 2 bases, with 8 bases spanning the gap. The CDR3 is 15 residues long.

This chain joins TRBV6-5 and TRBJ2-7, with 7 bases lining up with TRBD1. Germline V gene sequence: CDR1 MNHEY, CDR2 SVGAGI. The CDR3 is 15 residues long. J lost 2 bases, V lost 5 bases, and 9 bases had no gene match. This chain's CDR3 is CASSPFFGTAYEQYF. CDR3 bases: TGTGCCAGCAGTCCCTTTTTCGGGACAGCCTACGAGCAGTACTTC.